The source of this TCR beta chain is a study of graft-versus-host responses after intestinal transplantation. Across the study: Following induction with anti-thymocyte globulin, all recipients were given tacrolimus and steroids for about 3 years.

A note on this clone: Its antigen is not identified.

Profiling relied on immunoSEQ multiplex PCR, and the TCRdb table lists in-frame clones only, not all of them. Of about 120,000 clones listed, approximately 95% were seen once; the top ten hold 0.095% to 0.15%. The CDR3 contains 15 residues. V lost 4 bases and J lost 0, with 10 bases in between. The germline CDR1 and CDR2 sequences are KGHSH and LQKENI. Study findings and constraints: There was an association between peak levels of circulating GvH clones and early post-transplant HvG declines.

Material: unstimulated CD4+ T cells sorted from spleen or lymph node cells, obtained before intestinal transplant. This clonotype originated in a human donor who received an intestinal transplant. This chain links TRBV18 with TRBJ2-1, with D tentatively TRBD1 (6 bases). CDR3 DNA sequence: TGTGCCAGCTCACAACAGGGCTTCTCCTACAATGAGCAGTTCTTC. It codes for CASSQQGFSYNEQFF. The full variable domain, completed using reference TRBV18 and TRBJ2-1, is NAGVMQNPRHLVRRRGQEARLRCSPMKGHSHVYWYRQLPEEGLKFMVYLQKENIIDESGMPKERFSAEFPKEGPSILRIQQVVRGDSAAYFCASSQQGFSYNEQFFGPGTRLTVL.